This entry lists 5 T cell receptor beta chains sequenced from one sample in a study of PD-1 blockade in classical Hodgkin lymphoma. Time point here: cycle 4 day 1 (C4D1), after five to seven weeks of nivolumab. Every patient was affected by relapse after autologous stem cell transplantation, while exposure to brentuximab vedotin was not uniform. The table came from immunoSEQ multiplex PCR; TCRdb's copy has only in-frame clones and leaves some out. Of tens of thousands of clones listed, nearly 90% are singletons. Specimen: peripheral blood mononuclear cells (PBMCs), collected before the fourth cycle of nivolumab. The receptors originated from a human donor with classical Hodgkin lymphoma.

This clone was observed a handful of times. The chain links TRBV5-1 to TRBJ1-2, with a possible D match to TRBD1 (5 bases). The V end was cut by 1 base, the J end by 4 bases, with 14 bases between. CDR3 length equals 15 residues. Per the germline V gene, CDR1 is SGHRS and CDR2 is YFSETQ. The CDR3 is CASSLTGPGPYGYTF. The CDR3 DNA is TGCGCCAGCAGCTTGACAGGACCTGGGCCCTATGGCTACACCTTC. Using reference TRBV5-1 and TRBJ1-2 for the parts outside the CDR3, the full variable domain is KAGVTQTPRYLIKTRGQQVTLSCSPISGHRSVSWYQQTPGQGLQFLFEYFSETQRNKGNFPGRFSGRQFSNSRSEMNVSTLELGDSALYLCASSLTGPGPYGYTFGSGTRLTVV.

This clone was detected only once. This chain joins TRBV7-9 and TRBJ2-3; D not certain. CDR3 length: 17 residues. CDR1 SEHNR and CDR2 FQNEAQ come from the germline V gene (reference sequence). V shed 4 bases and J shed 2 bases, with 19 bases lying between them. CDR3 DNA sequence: TGTGCCAGCAGCTCGCGTTCGATGGGAACTAACACAGATACGCAGTATTTT. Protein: CASSSRSMGTNTDTQYF.

In DNA, the CDR3 is TGTGCCAGTAGTGGGGATCTTGGAGAGACCCAGTACTTC. This sequence encodes CASSGDLGETQYF. This chain uses TRBV19 with TRBJ2-5; D is uncertain. In germline, CDR1 is LNHDA, CDR2 SQIVND (reference sequence). V lost 5 bases and J lost 4, with 11 bases in between. CDR3 size: 13 residues.

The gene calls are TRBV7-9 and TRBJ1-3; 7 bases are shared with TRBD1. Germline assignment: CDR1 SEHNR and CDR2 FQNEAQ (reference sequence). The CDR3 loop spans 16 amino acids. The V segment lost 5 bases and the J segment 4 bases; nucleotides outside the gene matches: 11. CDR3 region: CASSPNLDRSGNTIYF. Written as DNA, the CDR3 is TGTGCCAGCAGCCCTAACCTGGACAGGTCGGGAAACACCATATATTTT. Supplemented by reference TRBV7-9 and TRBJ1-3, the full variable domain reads DTGVSQNPRHKITKRGQNVTFRCDPISEHNRLYWYRQTLGQGPEFLTYFQNEAQLEKSRLLSDRFSAERPKGSFSTLEIQRTEQGDSAMYLCASSPNLDRSGNTIYFGEGSWLTVV.

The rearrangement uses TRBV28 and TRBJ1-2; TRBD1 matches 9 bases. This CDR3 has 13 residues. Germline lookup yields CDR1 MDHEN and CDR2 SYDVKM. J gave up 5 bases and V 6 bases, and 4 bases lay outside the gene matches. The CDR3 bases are TGTGCCAGCAGGGGGACAGGGTATTATGGCTACACCTTC. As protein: CASRGTGYYGYTF.